This note documents a single T cell receptor beta chain sequence. These data belong to a study of blood T cell repertoires in COVID-19. Study-wide background: COVID-19 samples from acute and convalescent phases originated in the United States, Italy and Spain. The analysed material was cDNA or gDNA that came from T cells, B-cell-depleted T cells, or PBMCs.

Per the original data handling: Nucleated cell counts were estimated from reference gene primer amplification. Sequencing was performed with immunoSEQ multiplex PCR; in TCRdb, only in-frame clones are kept and a portion is missing. The V and J calls and the clone size are those of that table, but D and trimming were determined from the DNA. The table has 140,000 or so clones, 88% seen once. The TCR sequence derives from a man in his sixties or seventies with acute or convalescent COVID-19. The sequenced material came from peripheral blood.

The CDR3 DNA sequence: TGCGCCAGCAGCTTGGGGCCTAGCGGGAACAATGAGCAGTTCTTC. Translation: CASSLGPSGNNEQFF. This rearrangement joins TRBV5-1 to TRBJ2-1; 9 bases match TRBD2. The CDR3 consists of 15 residues. The V and J ends lost 0 bases and 5 bases, in that order; junction bases with no gene match: 3. Germline V gives CDR1 SGHRS, CDR2 YFSETQ.